This is a list of T cell receptor beta chains from one sample in a study of radiation and T cells in renal cell carcinoma. Method: immunoSEQ multiplex PCR; TCRdb's copy keeps in-frame clones and lacks some. The table has 100,000 to 150,000 clones, approximately 80% seen once. The sample was blood, taken from a patient whose treatment included radiotherapy and nephrectomy. The receptor set was obtained from a woman aged 60-70 years with renal cell carcinoma. Both conserved end residues are part of each CDR3. A D gene is named only where the DNA matches it firmly. Clone size is given for some rows only: seen once, a few or many times, or a class if the clone is expanded.

d_call clone_size j_call v_call cdr3_aa cdr3_nt
TRBD1 - TRBJ1-2 TRBV6-6 CAVQGKGGYTF TGTGCCGTACAGGGGAAGGGTGGCTACACCTTC
- - TRBJ2-5 TRBV10-3 CATSQGPYQETQYF TGTGCCACTTCGCAGGGGCCATACCAAGAGACCCAGTACTTC
TRBD1 - TRBJ1-1 TRBV5-6 CASFPGQGFVSTEAFF TGTGCCAGCTTTCCGGGACAGGGTTTCGTTAGCACTGAAGCTTTCTTT
- - TRBJ2-2 TRBV27 CATKGVPNTGELFF TGTGCCACGAAGGGGGTTCCGAACACCGGGGAGCTGTTTTTT
- - TRBJ1-1 TRBV5-1 CASSLVEAGVKEAFF TGCGCCAGCAGCTTGGTTGAGGCAGGGGTTAAAGAAGCTTTCTTT
- - TRBJ2-7 TRBV6-1 CASSERGNEQYF TGTGCCAGCAGTGAAAGGGGTAACGAGCAGTACTTC
- - TRBJ1-5 TRBV6-5 CASRYSANQPQHF TGTGCCAGCAGGTACAGTGCCAATCAGCCCCAGCATTTT
- - TRBJ2-7 TRBV28 CASSFLSTGEQYF TGTGCCAGCAGTTTTCTCAGTACGGGTGAGCAGTACTTC
- - TRBJ1-1 TRBV19 CASSNAGANTEAFF TGTGCCAGTAGTAATGCCGGGGCGAACACTGAAGCTTTCTTT
- - TRBJ2-1 TRBV7-9 CASSSTPGHEQFF TGTGCCAGCAGCTCCACCCCAGGGCATGAGCAGTTCTTC
TRBD1 - TRBJ2-7 TRBV5-4 CASSSPGQQFREQYF TGTGCCAGCAGCTCTCCGGGACAGCAATTCCGCGAGCAGTACTTC
TRBD1 - TRBJ2-7 TRBV28 CASSLEGQGATEQYF TGTGCCAGCAGTTTAGAGGGGCAGGGGGCAACCGAGCAGTACTTC
- - TRBJ1-1 TRBV15 CATSRDRTLSGGAFF TGTGCCACCAGCAGAGATAGAACTTTATCCGGTGGAGCTTTCTTT
TRBD2 - TRBJ2-4 TRBV7-2 CASSLGLAVAKNIQYF TGTGCCAGCAGCTTAGGACTAGCTGTCGCCAAAAACATTCAGTACTTC
- - TRBJ2-7 TRBV29-1 CSIRTVSYEQYF TGCAGCATAAGGACAGTCTCCTACGAGCAGTACTTC
TRBD2 - TRBJ2-3 TRBV5-1 CASSLSGGTFTDTQYF TGCGCCAGCAGCTTAAGCGGGGGGACTTTCACAGATACGCAGTATTTT
- - TRBJ2-7 TRBV28 CASTNPWGSYEQYF TGTGCCAGCACCAATCCATGGGGGTCCTACGAGCAGTACTTC
TRBD1 few TRBJ1-2 TRBV10-3 CATERGQGPNYGYTF TGTGCCACCGAACGCGGACAGGGACCTAACTATGGCTACACCTTC
- once TRBJ2-7 TRBV6-5 CASSYSGEQYF TGTGCCAGCAGTTACTCAGGGGAGCAGTACTTC
TRBD1 - TRBJ1-1 TRBV27 CASSLDRGDTEAFF TGTGCCAGCAGTTTGGACAGGGGGGACACTGAAGCTTTCTTT
TRBD1 few TRBJ2-1 TRBV19 CASSISRGNEQFF TGTGCCAGTAGTATCAGCAGGGGGAATGAGCAGTTCTTC
- - TRBJ2-1 TRBV9 CASSVGGGVSEQFF TGTGCCAGCAGCGTAGGCGGAGGGGTGAGTGAGCAGTTCTTC
TRBD2 - TRBJ2-7 TRBV4-1 CASSQDAGESYEQYF TGCGCCAGCAGCCAAGATGCGGGGGAATCCTACGAGCAGTACTTC
TRBD1 - TRBJ1-2 TRBV5-4 CASSWLGQARYGYTF TGTGCCAGCAGCTGGCTAGGACAGGCCCGCTATGGCTACACCTTC
- few TRBJ1-1 TRBV19 CASAPGAAEAFF TGTGCCAGTGCCCCGGGGGCGGCTGAAGCTTTCTTT
- - TRBJ1-2 TRBV12-2 CASRLVEGAKGYTF TGTGCAAGTCGCTTAGTCGAGGGGGCGAAAGGCTACACCTTC
TRBD1 - TRBJ1-1 TRBV30 CAWDRGLNTEAFF TGTGCCTGGGACAGGGGGTTAAACACTGAAGCTTTCTTT
- - TRBJ1-1 TRBV6-5 CASSRGDTEAFF TGTGCCAGCAGTCGGGGGGACACTGAAGCTTTCTTT
- - TRBJ1-4 TRBV5-1 CASSFGDPNEKLFF TGCGCCAGCAGCTTTGGGGACCCTAATGAAAAACTGTTTTTT
- few TRBJ1-1 TRBV9 CASSVSGVMAEAFF TGTGCCAGCAGCGTAAGCGGGGTAATGGCTGAAGCTTTCTTT
- - TRBJ1-1 TRBV5-1 CASSEGPMNTEAFF TGCGCCAGCAGTGAGGGACCTATGAACACTGAAGCTTTCTTT
- - TRBJ2-7 TRBV5-6 CASSFAWGEQYF TGTGCCAGCAGCTTCGCGTGGGGCGAGCAGTACTTC
- - TRBJ1-5 TRBV19 CASSIWTASNQPQHF TGTGCCAGTAGTATATGGACAGCGAGCAATCAGCCCCAGCATTTT